This TCR beta chain emerged from a study of graft-versus-host responses after intestinal transplantation. Regarding the study as a whole: Early post-transplant declines in HvG were associated with peak levels of circulating GvH clones.

Clones were sequenced by immunoSEQ multiplex PCR, and TCRdb holds only the in-frame ones, with some missing. Here the sample spans about 97,000 clones, approximately 92% being singletons. This clone has just one count. As yet, its antigen is unknown. CDR3 length: 14 amino acids. Trimming removed 5 bases from V and 6 bases from J, with 17 bases in between. Germline CDR1 and CDR2: SGHAT and FQNNGV. The source material was PBMCs, sampled roughly 68 weeks after intestinal transplant. The sequence was obtained from a human patient who received an intestinal transplant, so some T cells may come from the graft donor. The chain recombines TRBV11-2 with TRBJ2-7; no reliable D call. The CDR3 protein is CASSPSGSVFEQYF. The CDR3 nucleotides are TGTGCCAGCAGCCCATCGGGTTCCGTATTCGAGCAGTACTTC.